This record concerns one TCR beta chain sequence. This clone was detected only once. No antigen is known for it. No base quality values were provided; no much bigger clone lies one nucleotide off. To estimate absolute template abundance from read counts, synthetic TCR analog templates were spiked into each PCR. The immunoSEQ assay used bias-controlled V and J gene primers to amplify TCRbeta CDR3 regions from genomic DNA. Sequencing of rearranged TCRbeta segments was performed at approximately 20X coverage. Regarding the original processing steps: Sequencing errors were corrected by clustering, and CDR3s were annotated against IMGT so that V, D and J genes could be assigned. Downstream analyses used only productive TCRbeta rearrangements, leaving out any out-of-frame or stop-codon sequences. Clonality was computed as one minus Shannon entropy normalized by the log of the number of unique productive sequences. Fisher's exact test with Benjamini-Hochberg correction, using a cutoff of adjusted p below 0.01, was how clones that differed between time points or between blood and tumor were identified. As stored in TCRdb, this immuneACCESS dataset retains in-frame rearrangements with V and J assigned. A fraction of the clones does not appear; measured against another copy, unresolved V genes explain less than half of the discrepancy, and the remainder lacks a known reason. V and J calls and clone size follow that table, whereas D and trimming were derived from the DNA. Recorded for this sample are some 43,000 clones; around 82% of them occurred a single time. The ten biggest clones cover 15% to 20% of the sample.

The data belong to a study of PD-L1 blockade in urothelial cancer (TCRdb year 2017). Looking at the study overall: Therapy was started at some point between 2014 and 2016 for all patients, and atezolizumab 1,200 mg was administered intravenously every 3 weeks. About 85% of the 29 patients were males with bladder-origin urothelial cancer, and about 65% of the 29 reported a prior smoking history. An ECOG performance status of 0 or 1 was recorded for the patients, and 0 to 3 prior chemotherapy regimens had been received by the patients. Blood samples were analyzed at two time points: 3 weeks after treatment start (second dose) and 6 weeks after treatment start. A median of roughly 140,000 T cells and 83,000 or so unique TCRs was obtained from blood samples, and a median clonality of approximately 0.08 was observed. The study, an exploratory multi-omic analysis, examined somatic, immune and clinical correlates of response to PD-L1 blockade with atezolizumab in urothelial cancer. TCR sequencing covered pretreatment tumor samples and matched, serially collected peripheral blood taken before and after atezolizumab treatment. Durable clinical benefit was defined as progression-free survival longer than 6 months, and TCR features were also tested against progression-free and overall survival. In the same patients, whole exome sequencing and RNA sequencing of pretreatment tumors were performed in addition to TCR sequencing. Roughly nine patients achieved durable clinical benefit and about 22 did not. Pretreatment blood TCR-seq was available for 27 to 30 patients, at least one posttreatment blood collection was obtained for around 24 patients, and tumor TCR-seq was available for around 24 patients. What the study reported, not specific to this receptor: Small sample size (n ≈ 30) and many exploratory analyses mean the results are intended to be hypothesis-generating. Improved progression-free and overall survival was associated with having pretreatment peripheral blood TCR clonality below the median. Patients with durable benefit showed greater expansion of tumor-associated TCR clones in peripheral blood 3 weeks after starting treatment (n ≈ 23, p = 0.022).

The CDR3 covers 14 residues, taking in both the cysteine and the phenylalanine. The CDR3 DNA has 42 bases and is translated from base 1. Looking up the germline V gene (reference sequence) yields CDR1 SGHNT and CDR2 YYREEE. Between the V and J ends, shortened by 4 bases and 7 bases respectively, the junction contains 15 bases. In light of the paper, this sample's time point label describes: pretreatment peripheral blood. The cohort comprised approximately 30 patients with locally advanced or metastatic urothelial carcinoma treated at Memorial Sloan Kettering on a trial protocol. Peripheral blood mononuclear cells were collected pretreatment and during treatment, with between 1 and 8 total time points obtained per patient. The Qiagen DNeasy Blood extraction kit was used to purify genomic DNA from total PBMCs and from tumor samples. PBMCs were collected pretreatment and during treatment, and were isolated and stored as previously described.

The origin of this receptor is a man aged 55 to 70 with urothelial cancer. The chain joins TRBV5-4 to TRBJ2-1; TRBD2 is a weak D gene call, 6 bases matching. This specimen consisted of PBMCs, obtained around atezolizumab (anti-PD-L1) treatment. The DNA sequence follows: TGTGCCAGCAGCCTCGGGAGCAGTCTTAATGAGCAGTTCTTC. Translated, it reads CASSLGSSLNEQFF.